This TCR beta chain stems from a study of blood T cell repertoires in COVID-19. Study summary: Collection of acute and convalescent COVID-19 samples took place in the United States, Italy and Spain. Sample material is recorded as cDNA or gDNA derived from T cells, B-cell-depleted T cells, or PBMCs.

Assay: immunoSEQ multiplex PCR; the TCRdb copy retains only in-frame clones and omits some. Among 150,000 to 200,000 clones listed, about 86% were seen once. The germline V gene encodes CDR1 MDHEN and CDR2 SYDVKM. CDR3 size: 15 residues. V lost 6 bases, J lost 1 base, and 15 bases lay in between. The chain joins TRBV28 to TRBJ1-2, with D hard to call. The sequence derives from a woman aged 70-85 years with COVID-19, enrolled during active disease. Sequencing was carried out using peripheral blood. The CDR3 loop reads CASRGRRYGNYGYTF. Written as DNA, the CDR3 is TGTGCCAGCAGGGGTAGGAGGTACGGTAACTATGGCTACACCTTC.